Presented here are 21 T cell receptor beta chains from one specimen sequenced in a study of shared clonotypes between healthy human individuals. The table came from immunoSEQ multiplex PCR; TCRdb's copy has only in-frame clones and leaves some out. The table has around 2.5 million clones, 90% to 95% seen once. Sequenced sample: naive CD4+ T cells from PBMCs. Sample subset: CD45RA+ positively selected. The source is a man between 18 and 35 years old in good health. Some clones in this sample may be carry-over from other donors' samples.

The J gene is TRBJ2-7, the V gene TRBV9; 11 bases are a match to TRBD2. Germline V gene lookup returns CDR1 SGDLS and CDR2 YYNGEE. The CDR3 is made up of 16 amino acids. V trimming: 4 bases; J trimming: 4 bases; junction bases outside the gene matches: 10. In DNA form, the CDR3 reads TGTGCCAGCAGCCCAAGCCCAACTAGCGGGAGTTACGAGCAGTACTTC. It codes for CASSPSPTSGSYEQYF.

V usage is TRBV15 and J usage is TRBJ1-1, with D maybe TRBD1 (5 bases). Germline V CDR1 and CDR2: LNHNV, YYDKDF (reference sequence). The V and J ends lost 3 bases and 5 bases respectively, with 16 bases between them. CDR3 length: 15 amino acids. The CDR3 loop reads CATSRGDHLMTEAFF. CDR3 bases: TGTGCCACCAGCAGGGGGGACCACCTGATGACTGAAGCTTTCTTT.

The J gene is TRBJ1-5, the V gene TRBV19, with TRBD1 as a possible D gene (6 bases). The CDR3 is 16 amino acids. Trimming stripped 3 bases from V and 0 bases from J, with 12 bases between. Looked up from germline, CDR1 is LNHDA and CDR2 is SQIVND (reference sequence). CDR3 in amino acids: CASSITGYVSNQPQHF. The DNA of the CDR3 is TGTGCCAGTAGTATCACAGGGTATGTTAGCAATCAGCCCCAGCATTTT.

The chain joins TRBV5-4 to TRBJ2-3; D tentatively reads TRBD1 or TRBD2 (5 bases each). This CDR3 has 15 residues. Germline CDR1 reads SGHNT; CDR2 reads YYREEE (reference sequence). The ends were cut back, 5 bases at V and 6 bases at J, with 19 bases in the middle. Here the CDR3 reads CASRGDPSGRDTQYF. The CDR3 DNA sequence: TGTGCCAGCAGGGGGGACCCCTCAGGTCGGGATACGCAGTATTTT.

In nucleotides, the CDR3 is TGTGCCAGCAGTCGGGGGGGACTAGCGGGAGATTTTAAGCAGTTCTTC. It encodes CASSRGGLAGDFKQFF. This chain connects TRBV6-6 to TRBJ2-1, with TRBD2 matching over 14 bases. J was trimmed by 11 bases and V by 5 bases; bases with no gene match: 11. CDR1 and CDR2 from the germline V gene are MNHNY and SVGAGI (reference sequence). This CDR3 contains 16 residues.

CDR3 residues: CASSDQGEYTEAFF. The CDR3 bases are TGTGCCAGCAGCGATCAGGGAGAGTACACTGAAGCTTTCTTT. The rearrangement joins TRBV6-6 to TRBJ1-1, with D possibly TRBD1 on 5 matching bases. CDR3 length: 14 residues. In germline, CDR1 is MNHNY, CDR2 SVGAGI (reference sequence). Deletions cut 6 bases from V and 3 bases from J, with 14 bases between.

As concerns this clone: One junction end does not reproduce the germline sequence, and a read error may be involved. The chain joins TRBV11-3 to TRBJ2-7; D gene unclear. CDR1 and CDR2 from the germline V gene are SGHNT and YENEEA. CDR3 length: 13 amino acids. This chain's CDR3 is CASSLEPRYEQYF. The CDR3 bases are TGTGCCAGCAGCCTAGAACCAAGGTACGAGCAGTACTTC.

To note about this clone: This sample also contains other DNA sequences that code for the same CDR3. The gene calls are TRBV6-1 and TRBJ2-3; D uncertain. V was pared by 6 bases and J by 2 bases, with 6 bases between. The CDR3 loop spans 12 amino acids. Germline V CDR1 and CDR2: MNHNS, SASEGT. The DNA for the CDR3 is TGTGCCAGCAGAGAGAACACAGATACGCAGTATTTT. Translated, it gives CASRENTDTQYF.

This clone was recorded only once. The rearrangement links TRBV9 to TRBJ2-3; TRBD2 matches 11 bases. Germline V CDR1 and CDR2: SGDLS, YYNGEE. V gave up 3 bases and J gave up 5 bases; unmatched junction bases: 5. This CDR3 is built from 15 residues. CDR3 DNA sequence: TGTGCCAGCAGCGACGTGGGACTAGCGGAAGATACGCAGTATTTT. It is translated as CASSDVGLAEDTQYF.

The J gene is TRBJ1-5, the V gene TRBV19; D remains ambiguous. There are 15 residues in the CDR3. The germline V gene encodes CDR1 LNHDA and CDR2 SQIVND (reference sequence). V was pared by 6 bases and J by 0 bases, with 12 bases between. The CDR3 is CASRRTGYSNQPQHF. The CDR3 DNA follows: TGTGCCAGTAGGCGGACCGGGTATAGCAATCAGCCCCAGCATTTT.

The CDR3 nucleotides read TGTGCCAGCAGGGGTGGGCTTGGTGAAAAACTGTTTTTT. Translated: CASRGGLGEKLFF. V gene TRBV28 combines with J gene TRBJ1-4; no firm D call. The CDR3 totals 13 residues. CDR1 and CDR2 from the germline V gene are MDHEN and SYDVKM. V gave up 6 bases and J gave up 7 bases, with 12 bases separating them.

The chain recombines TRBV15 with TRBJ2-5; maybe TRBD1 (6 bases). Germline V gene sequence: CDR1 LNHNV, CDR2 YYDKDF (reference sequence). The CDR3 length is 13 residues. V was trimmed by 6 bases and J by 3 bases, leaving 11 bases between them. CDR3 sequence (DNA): TGTGCCACCAGGTTTCAGGGGAAAGAGACCCAGTACTTC. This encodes CATRFQGKETQYF.

The CDR3 nucleotides are TGCGCCAGCAGCCAAGGCGGATCCAGGGGCGCTTTCTATGGCTACACCTTC. Protein sequence: CASSQGGSRGAFYGYTF. The J gene is TRBJ1-2, the V gene TRBV4-3; tentatively, D is TRBD1 (6 bases). From germline, CDR1 is LGHNA and CDR2 YSLEER. Trimming shortened V by 1 base and J by 4 bases, and 19 bases separated the two germline ends. The CDR3 extends over 17 amino acids.

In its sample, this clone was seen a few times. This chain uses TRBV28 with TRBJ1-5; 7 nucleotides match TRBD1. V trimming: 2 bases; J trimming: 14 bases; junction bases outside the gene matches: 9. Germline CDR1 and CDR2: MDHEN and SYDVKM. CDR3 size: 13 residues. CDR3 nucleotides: TGTGCCAGCAGTTTAGGATACAGGGGACTGGAGCATTTT. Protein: CASSLGYRGLEHF.

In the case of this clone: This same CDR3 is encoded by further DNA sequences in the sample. The CDR3 DNA is TGTGCCAGCAGTTACTCGAGGGGTAATGAAAAACTGTTTTTT. Protein sequence: CASSYSRGNEKLFF. The chain links TRBV6-6 to TRBJ1-4, with D possibly TRBD1 on 5 matching bases. V dropped 0 bases and J dropped 4 bases, with 6 bases sitting between them. CDR1 and CDR2 from the germline V gene are MNHNY and SVGAGI (reference sequence). There are 14 residues in the CDR3.

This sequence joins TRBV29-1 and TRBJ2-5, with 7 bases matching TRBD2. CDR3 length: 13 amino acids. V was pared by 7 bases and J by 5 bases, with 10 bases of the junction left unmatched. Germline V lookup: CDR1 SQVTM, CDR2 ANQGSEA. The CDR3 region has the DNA TGCAGCGCCCAGCGGGATTTAGAGGAGACCCAGTACTTC. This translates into CSAQRDLEETQYF.

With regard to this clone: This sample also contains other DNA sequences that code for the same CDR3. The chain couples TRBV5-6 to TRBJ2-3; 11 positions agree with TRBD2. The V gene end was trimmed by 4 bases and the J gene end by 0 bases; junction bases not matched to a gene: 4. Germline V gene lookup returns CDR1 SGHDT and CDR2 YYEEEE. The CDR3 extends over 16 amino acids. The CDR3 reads CASSPLAGGSTDTQYF. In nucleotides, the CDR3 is TGTGCCAGCAGCCCTCTAGCGGGAGGCAGCACAGATACGCAGTATTTT. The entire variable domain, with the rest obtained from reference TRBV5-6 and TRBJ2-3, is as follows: DAGVTQSPTHLIKTRGQQVTLRCSPKSGHDTVSWYQQALGQGPQFIFQYYEEEERQRGNFPDRFSGHQFPNYSSELNVNALLLGDSALYLCASSPLAGGSTDTQYFGPGTRLTVL.

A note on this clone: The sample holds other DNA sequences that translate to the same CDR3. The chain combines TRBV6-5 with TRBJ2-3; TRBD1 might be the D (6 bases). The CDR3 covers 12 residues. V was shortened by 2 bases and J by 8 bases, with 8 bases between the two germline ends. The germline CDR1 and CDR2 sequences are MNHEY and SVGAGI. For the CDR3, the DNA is TGTGCCAGCAGTTACCCACAGGGTACGCAGTATTTT. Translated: CASSYPQGTQYF.

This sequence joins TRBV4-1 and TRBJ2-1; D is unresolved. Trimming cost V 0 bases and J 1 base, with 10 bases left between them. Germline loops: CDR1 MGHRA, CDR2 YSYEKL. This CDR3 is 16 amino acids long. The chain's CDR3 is CASSQDRAFSYNEQFF. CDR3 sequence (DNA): TGCGCCAGCAGCCAAGATAGAGCGTTTTCCTACAATGAGCAGTTCTTC.

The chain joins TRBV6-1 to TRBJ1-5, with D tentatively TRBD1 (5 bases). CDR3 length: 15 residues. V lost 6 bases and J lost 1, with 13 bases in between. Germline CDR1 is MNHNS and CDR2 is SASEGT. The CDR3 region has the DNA TGTGCCAGCAGGGACCAGTGGGGGAGCAATCAGCCCCAGCATTTT. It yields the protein CASRDQWGSNQPQHF.

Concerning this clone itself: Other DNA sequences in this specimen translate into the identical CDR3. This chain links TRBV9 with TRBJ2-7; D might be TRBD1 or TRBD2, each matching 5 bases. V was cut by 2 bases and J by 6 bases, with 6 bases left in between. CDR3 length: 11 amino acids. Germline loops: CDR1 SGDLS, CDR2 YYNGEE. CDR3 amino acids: CASSVGAEQYF. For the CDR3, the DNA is TGTGCCAGCAGCGTCGGGGCCGAGCAGTACTTC.